Described below is a single TCR beta chain sequence and its context. This specimen belongs to a study of shared clonotypes between healthy human individuals. Whole-study context: CD4 naive and memory got three plates each, CD8 naive two, CD8 memory one.

The study ran the assay at deep level. The data were produced by immunoSEQ multiplex PCR, yet TCRdb's version contains in-frame clones alone and is incomplete. The sample carries roughly 2.5 million clones, approximately 94% recorded once. The germline CDR1 and CDR2 sequences are KGHSH and LQKENI. The CDR3 runs to 13 residues. Trimming cost V 4 bases and J 1 base, with 5 bases left between them. What was sequenced was naive CD4+ T cells sorted from blood. Sample subset: CD45RA+ positively selected. The source of this sequence is a man aged 18 to 35 in good health. The genes are TRBV18 and TRBJ1-5, with no clear D. CDR3 sequence reads: CASSQQSNQPQHF. For the CDR3, the DNA is TGTGCCAGCTCACAACAGAGCAATCAGCCCCAGCATTTT.